The 25 T cell receptor beta chains presented below share a single source sample, sequenced in a study of T cells in localized non-small cell lung cancer (dated by TCRdb to 2020 to 2021). Libraries came from the immunoSEQ multiplex PCR assay. Not all clones reach the TCRdb copy of this immuneACCESS table, which keeps in-frame sequences only. Checked studies attribute under half of the gap to unresolved V genes and leave the rest unexplained. Here the sample has tens of thousands of clones; 86% occur a single time. Of the sample, 18% falls within the top ten clones. The material sequenced was peripheral blood, taken before any cancer treatment. The origin of the receptors is a male donor at least 60 years old with stage III squamous cell lung carcinoma.

The V call is TRBV19, the J call TRBJ2-1, with D possibly matching TRBD1 (5 bases). Germline-derived CDR1 and CDR2 are LNHDA and SQIVND (reference sequence). The ends were cut back, 7 bases at V and 2 bases at J, with 12 bases in the middle. This CDR3 region has 14 residues. The CDR3 DNA follows: TGTGCCAGTACCGTGGACACCGCCTACAATGAGCAGTTCTTC. It encodes CASTVDTAYNEQFF.

The chain uses TRBV6-5 and TRBJ2-7; D tentatively fits TRBD1 or TRBD2 (6 bases each). The germline CDR1 and CDR2 sequences are MNHEY and SVGAGI. V was cut by 2 bases and J by 2 bases, with 13 bases left in between. The CDR3 extends over 15 amino acids. Here the CDR3 reads CASSYPLGGPYEQYF. The CDR3 DNA sequence: TGTGCCAGCAGTTACCCGTTGGGGGGCCCCTACGAGCAGTACTTC.

The chain joins TRBV7-6 to TRBJ2-1; 7 bases agree with TRBD1. With V trimmed by 3 bases and J by 0 bases, 14 bases remained unmatched. The CDR3 spans 19 residues. Germline CDR1 is SGHVS and CDR2 is FNYEAQ. As DNA, the CDR3 is TGTGCCAGCAGCTTCCGGGACAGAAACCTTAAGTCCTCCTACAATGAGCAGTTCTTC. Its translation: CASSFRDRNLKSSYNEQFF.

The V gene is TRBV7-6, the J gene TRBJ2-5; D gene uncertain. V was pared by 2 bases and J by 4 bases, with 2 bases between. CDR3 length: 11 residues. Germline CDR1 SGHVS, CDR2 FNYEAQ. The CDR3 loop is CASSLSETQYF. For the CDR3, the DNA is TGTGCCAGCAGCTTATCAGAGACCCAGTACTTC.

This chain connects TRBV7-3 to TRBJ2-3; no clear D. The CDR3 is 12 amino acids. Trimming stripped 3 bases from V and 6 bases from J, with 7 bases between. The germline gives CDR1 SGHTA, CDR2 FQGTGA. The CDR3 is CASSLVGDTQYF. The CDR3 region has the DNA TGTGCCAGCAGCTTGGTAGGGGATACGCAGTATTTT.

The chain carries TRBV7-2 and TRBJ2-7, with 11 positions matching TRBD2. Germline V lookup: CDR1 SGHTA, CDR2 FQGNSA. J gave up 5 bases and V 5 bases, and 11 bases lay outside the gene matches. The CDR3 sequence is 16 residues long. Written as DNA, the CDR3 is TGTGCCAGCAGCACCAAAGGACTAGCGGGTGTCAACGAGCAGTACTTC. Protein: CASSTKGLAGVNEQYF.

The CDR3 loop is CASSTSSSGANVLTF. The CDR3 coding sequence is TGTGCCAGTAGTACCTCTTCCTCTGGGGCCAACGTCCTGACTTTC. V usage is TRBV19 and J usage is TRBJ2-6; no clear D gene. There are 15 residues in the CDR3. Germline V gene lookup returns CDR1 LNHDA and CDR2 SQIVND (reference sequence). Trimming took 4 bases from V and 0 from J, leaving 7 bases between them. The full variable domain, with the rest looked up from reference TRBV19 and TRBJ2-6, is DGGITQSPKYLFRKEGQNVTLSCEQNLNHDAMYWYRQDPGQGLRLIYYSQIVNDFQKGDIAEGYSVSREKKESFPLTVTSAQKNPTAFYLCASSTSSSGANVLTFGAGSRLTVL.

The CDR3 loop is CASSLDVGTNEKLFF. CDR3 nucleotides: TGTGCCAGCAGCTTAGATGTGGGGACTAATGAAAAACTGTTTTTT. The chain combines TRBV7-9 with TRBJ1-4; D remains ambiguous. V was clipped by 1 base and J by 2 bases, with 8 bases between them. The germline CDR1 and CDR2 sequences are SEHNR and FQNEAQ (reference sequence). This CDR3 is 15 amino acids long.

V is TRBV9 and J is TRBJ1-4, with D uncertain. Germline values: CDR1 SGDLS, CDR2 YYNGEE. The CDR3 loop spans 18 amino acids. Trimming left V 4 bases short and J 6 bases short, with 25 bases between. In DNA form, the CDR3 reads TGTGCCAGCAGCCCGCCTTCAGAGACCTCTAGTAATTATGAAAAACTGTTTTTT. Translated: CASSPPSETSSNYEKLFF.

V is TRBV29-1 and J is TRBJ2-7; D remains unclear. The germline CDR1 and CDR2 sequences are SQVTM and ANQGSEA. CDR3 length: 12 amino acids. The V end lost 0 bases, the J end lost 3 bases, and 6 bases lay between the germline ends. The CDR3 spells CSVEDRLYEQYF. CDR3 nucleotides: TGCAGCGTTGAAGATCGACTCTACGAGCAGTACTTC.

CDR3 loop: CASIGVGGKTQYF. For the CDR3, the DNA is TGTGCCAGCATAGGTGTGGGAGGAAAGACCCAGTACTTC. This rearrangement joins TRBV2 to TRBJ2-5, with D possibly TRBD2 on 6 matching bases. The germline CDR1 and CDR2 sequences are SNHLY and FYNNEI. V lost 7 bases and J 6 bases, leaving 15 bases between the germline ends. The CDR3 is made up of 13 amino acids.

The chain uses TRBV27 and TRBJ1-1, with TRBD1 as a possible D gene (5 bases). Germline CDR1 MNHEY, CDR2 SMNVEV (reference sequence). The CDR3 has 14 amino acids. Trimming left V 7 bases short and J 1 base short, with 13 bases between. Written as DNA, the CDR3 is TGTGCCAGCAAAGATTTCAGGGAGAACACTGAAGCTTTCTTT. Amino acid sequence: CASKDFRENTEAFF.

Only a few counts were recorded for this clone. The V gene is TRBV6-5, the J gene TRBJ1-6; no clear D. The CDR3 has 12 amino acids. Germline V gives CDR1 MNHEY, CDR2 SVGAGI. Trimming shortened V by 5 bases and J by 7 bases, and 6 bases separated the two germline ends. The CDR3 region is CASSIRNSPLHF. In nucleotides, the CDR3 is TGTGCCAGCAGTATAAGGAATTCACCCCTCCACTTT.

The rearrangement uses TRBV30 and TRBJ1-2; TRBD1 aligns across 12 bases. Germline V gene data show CDR1 as GTSNPN and CDR2 as SVGIG (reference sequence). J lost 7 bases, V lost 7 bases, and 13 bases had no gene match. The CDR3 is made up of 15 amino acids. CDR3 loop: CAYYRPGQGAGGYTF. As DNA, the CDR3 is TGTGCCTACTACCGCCCGGGACAGGGGGCAGGTGGCTACACCTTC.

The chain links TRBV5-1 to TRBJ2-1; D not resolved. Germline V gives CDR1 SGHRS, CDR2 YFSETQ. There are 16 residues in the CDR3. Trimming pared 1 base from V and 4 bases from J, leaving 15 bases between. The CDR3 DNA is TGCGCCAGCAGCTTGAATAGCCCGCGACCTTACAATGAGCAGTTCTTC. Translating gives CASSLNSPRPYNEQFF.

The V gene is TRBV6-1, the J gene TRBJ2-7, with 13 bases matching TRBD2. After removal of 2 bases from V and 9 bases from J, the junction contained 4 bases not matched to a gene. The CDR3 is 14 amino acids. In germline, CDR1 is MNHNS, CDR2 SASEGT. The CDR3 here is CASSESLAGGSQYF. The CDR3 coding sequence is TGTGCCAGCAGTGAATCACTAGCGGGAGGGTCGCAGTACTTC.

The chain joins TRBV19 to TRBJ2-3; D not certain. The CDR3 has 11 amino acids. V was trimmed by 2 bases and J by 3 bases, leaving 0 bases between them. Germline V gene data show CDR1 as LNHDA and CDR2 as SQIVND (reference sequence). CDR3 loop: CASSITDTQYF. CDR3 bases: TGTGCCAGTAGTATAACAGATACGCAGTATTTT.

This clone was seen only once. The genes are TRBV11-1 and TRBJ1-1; 8 nucleotides agree with TRBD1. CDR3 size: 15 residues. V lost 5 bases, J lost 1 base, and 6 bases stayed unmatched. The germline V gene has CDR1 SGHAT and CDR2 FQDESV (reference sequence). CDR3 nucleotides: TGTGCCAGCAGCCCCCGGACAGGGCCGAACACTGAAGCTTTCTTT. Translation gives CASSPRTGPNTEAFF.

There are a few counts of this clone. The chain is built from TRBV12-5 and TRBJ1-3; 8 bases map to TRBD1. Trimming removed 7 bases from V and 0 bases from J; junction bases left unmatched: 8. Germline CDR1 LGHNT, CDR2 FRNRAP. CDR3 length equals 16 residues. CDR3 sequence: CASALDQGASGNTIYF. CDR3 bases: TGTGCTAGTGCCTTGGATCAGGGGGCCTCTGGAAACACCATATATTTT.

This chain connects TRBV19 to TRBJ1-2; tentatively, D is TRBD1 (5 bases). Germline-derived CDR1 and CDR2 are LNHDA and SQIVND (reference sequence). CDR3 length: 13 amino acids. The V end was cut by 6 bases, the J end by 6 bases, with 14 bases between. In DNA, the CDR3 is TGTGCCAGTAGAAACCTTGACAGTAATGGCTACACCTTC. Amino acid sequence: CASRNLDSNGYTF.

This clone appeared once. V usage is TRBV5-6 and J usage is TRBJ1-1; tentatively, D is TRBD1 (5 bases). CDR1 is SGHDT, CDR2 YYEEEE, per germline. V shed 5 bases and J shed 5 bases, with 16 bases lying between them. The CDR3 totals 14 residues. The DNA for the CDR3 is TGTGCCAGCAGTCTGGTGGGGGAGGGGACTGAAGCTTTCTTT. It yields the protein CASSLVGEGTEAFF.

Ten or more counts support this clone. The chain couples TRBV28 to TRBJ2-3, with D possibly TRBD2 on 6 matching bases. Germline lookup yields CDR1 MDHEN and CDR2 SYDVKM. The length of the CDR3 is 15 residues. V was cut by 3 bases and J by 2 bases, with 12 bases left in between. In nucleotides, the CDR3 is TGTGCCAGCAGTTTTGCGCGGGGATACACAGATACGCAGTATTTT. Protein: CASSFARGYTDTQYF.

The V and J genes are TRBV7-9 and TRBJ2-7; D could derive from TRBD1 or TRBD2 (5 bases each). Germline assignment: CDR1 SEHNR and CDR2 FQNEAQ (reference sequence). The CDR3 totals 17 residues. V lost 5 bases, J lost 0 bases, and 20 bases lay in between. CDR3 DNA sequence: TGTGCCAGCAGCCATTCTATTCGGGACGCATACTCCTACGAGCAGTACTTC. It yields the protein CASSHSIRDAYSYEQYF.

The J gene is TRBJ2-7, the V gene TRBV7-2; a weak D match, TRBD2 (6 bases). CDR3 size: 14 residues. Germline lookup yields CDR1 SGHTA and CDR2 FQGNSA. The V and J ends lost 5 bases and 3 bases respectively, with 14 bases between them. Here the CDR3 DNA reads TGTGCCAGCAGCAATTACGGGACTGACTACGAGCAGTACTTC. Its translation: CASSNYGTDYEQYF.

The CDR3 DNA is TGTGCCAGCAGCCAAAGGGGACTGAACACTGAAGCTTTCTTT. This encodes CASSQRGLNTEAFF. V usage is TRBV16 and J usage is TRBJ1-1; D perhaps matches TRBD1 (5 bases). CDR1 KGHSY and CDR2 FQNENV come from the germline V gene. CDR3 length equals 14 residues. Trimming removed 2 bases from V and 0 bases from J, with 7 bases in between.